Listed below are T cell receptor beta chains from one sample, sequenced in a study of CD4 and CD8 cells across lung adenocarcinoma regions. A single record per CDR3 protein comes from TCRdb applying MiXCR to the PCR reads. The sample has about 12,000 distinct CDR3 sequences, approximately 50% seen once. Sequencing was carried out using CD8+ T cells from the margin of a lung tumor. The receptors derive from a male donor with lung adenocarcinoma. The CD4 and CD8 labels of this study may be unreliable. Both conserved end residues are trimmed from each CDR3. Fields, in order: V gene, J gene, CDR3 protein.

TRBV30	TRBJ2-1	AWSVPGYNEQF
TRBV25-1	TRBJ2-7	ASSSIYEQY
TRBV11-2	TRBJ2-1	ASSLGGEASYNEQF
TRBV27	TRBJ2-3	ARSLSGTDMQY
TRBV27	TRBJ1-1	ASSRLGQTVNTEAF
TRBV6-2/TRBV6-3	TRBJ2-4	ASSEGHCVFVKNTQY
TRBV7-2	TRBJ2-5	ASTNSSRLAGGHRETQY
TRBV9	TRBJ1-4	ASSVGGQGRDEKLF
TRBV6-1	TRBJ2-4	ASSEGRGATNTQY
TRBV6-1	NA	ASSEGQLNEQY
TRBV25-1	NA	ASRGFAGGSTVEQF
TRBV6-2/TRBV6-3	TRBJ2-5	ASTGASAGISPDTQY
TRBV11-2	TRBJ2-1	ASSYPPSGRARDYNEQF
TRBV28	TRBJ2-5	ASSWAVGGETQY
TRBV6-1	TRBJ2-1	ASMTGGPDNEQF
TRBV11-3	TRBJ2-1	ASSLNRYNEQF
TRBV6-1	TRBJ2-7	ASSRQGGFSYEQY
TRBV27	TRBJ2-1	ASSFGQGARDEQF
TRBV6-1	TRBJ2-1	ASSEFWTSGSNEQF
TRBV6-1	TRBJ2-3	ASRRGLGLCDTDIQY
TRBV10-3	TRBJ2-3	AGRGGADPETQY
TRBV20-1	TRBJ2-7	SASTGTSGSGNEQY
TRBV27	NA	ASRVGAGGRSTDTQY
TRBV27	TRBJ2-4	ASSLDSHGGNIQY
TRBV6-1	TRBJ2-3	ASRGGGGRFPDTQY
TRBV10-3	TRBJ2-5	AGRPGGPGQETQY
TRBV6-1	TRBJ2-5	ASSAGLLGLEGVSQY
TRBV6-1	TRBJ2-3	ASSEAQGWGTDTQY
TRBV12-3/TRBV12-4	TRBJ2-5	ASSAGAQETQY
TRBV7-8	TRBJ1-2	ASSLGGTGGSGYT
TRBV12-3/TRBV12-4	TRBJ2-4	ASSFLGGVIQY
TRBV6-2/TRBV6-3	TRBJ2-5	ASSYGHSGLDQETQY
TRBV6-5	NA	ASSYTGSYEQY
TRBV7-2	TRBJ2-7	ASSLVPGVGARPYEQY
TRBV27	TRBJ1-1	ASSLLETNTEAF
TRBV6-1	TRBJ2-1	ASSVSSSYNEQF
TRBV6-2/TRBV6-3	TRBJ2-1	ASSPDVAGADEQF
TRBV6-1	TRBJ2-5	ASSEALVGLAGDSPY
TRBV6-1	TRBJ2-2	ASGKQTGYPNTGTQF
TRBV11-1	NA	ASSPETDEQY